Included here is one TCR beta chain sequence, with context. The CDR3 runs 16 residues. Trimming left V 3 bases short and J 5 bases short, with 17 bases between. CDR1 and CDR2 (germline): SGHNT, YENEEA. The assay was immunoSEQ multiplex PCR, and TCRdb's table has in-frame clones only and misses some. This sample has 120,000 or so clones, with over 70% found just once. This sample was included in a study of blood T cell repertoires in COVID-19. Study summary: PBMCs, B-cell-depleted T cells, or T cells provided the cDNA or gDNA that made up the material.

This receptor was taken from a woman aged 70-85 years with acute or convalescent COVID-19. Sequenced material: peripheral blood. The V gene is TRBV11-3, the J gene TRBJ1-3; TRBD1 is a possible D gene (5 bases). For the CDR3, the DNA is TGTGCCAGCAGCTTGCGGGGCAGGGCGAGAAGAAACACCATATATTTT. This encodes CASSLRGRARRNTIYF.